This T cell receptor (beta chain) was recovered during a study of T cell responses to AZD1222 COVID-19 vaccine. Broader study findings: Spike as a whole was targeted by vaccine-associated CD4 TCRs, dominant at 160-218 and 743-854. Repertoires were obtained only post-peak T cell response. The sample set comprised mostly white British donors with more females, and clonal diversity was possibly underestimated.

Repertoires were generated with immunoSEQ multiplex PCR, while TCRdb's copy carries only in-frame clones and drops some. The table lists about 160,000 clones, 70% to 90% of them singletons. Comment on this clone: The antigen is undetermined. At the DNA level, this CDR3 is encoded by other sequences in the same sample as well.

Per the germline V gene, CDR1 is SGHRS and CDR2 is YFSETQ. Trimming took 0 bases from V and 1 from J, leaving 4 bases between them. The CDR3 is 13 amino acids. The gene calls are TRBV5-1 and TRBJ1-2; D not resolved. The sample in question was peripheral blood, obtained 28 days after the second AZD1222 dose. The TCR was taken from an adult who received the AZD1222 COVID-19 vaccine. The CDR3 region is CASSLEGNYGYTF. The CDR3 coding sequence is TGCGCCAGCAGCTTGGAGGGTAACTATGGCTACACCTTC.